Presented here are 32 T cell receptor beta chains from one specimen sequenced in a study of CD8+CD57+ T cells in acquired aplastic anemia. According to the study, genomic DNA was the template for TCR beta VDJ and CDR3 profiling. MiXCR, run by TCRdb on the reads, gives a single entry per CDR3 protein. The table lists about 200,000 distinct CDR3 sequences, 50% to 70% of them singletons. Sequencing was done on patients that had shown CD8+CD57+ cell expansion by flow cytometry. Material for sequencing was sorted CD4+, CD8+, or CD8+CD57+ T cells (not recorded which) from PBMCs. The source of these receptors is a human donor with aplastic anemia.

This clonotype was recorded at least ten times. The CDR3 here is CSASVTGEANYEQYF. The CDR3 DNA reads TGCAGTGCTAGTGTAACAGGGGAAGCTAATTACGAGCAGTACTTC. The V gene is TRBV20-1, the J gene TRBJ2-7; 7 bases line up with TRBD1. In germline, CDR1 is DFQATT, CDR2 SNEGSKA (reference sequence). The V gene end was trimmed by 3 bases and the J gene end by 4 bases; junction bases not matched to a gene: 12. The CDR3 is 15 amino acids.

The chain carries TRBV11-1 and TRBJ2-3; TRBD1 agrees at 10 bases. The CDR3 has 16 amino acids. J was trimmed by 4 bases and V by 3 bases; bases with no gene match: 7. The germline V gene has CDR1 SGHAT and CDR2 FQDESV (reference sequence). Written as DNA, the CDR3 is TGTGCCAGCAGCTTTGATGACAGGGGGCGATCAGATACGCAGTATTTT. Protein sequence: CASSFDDRGRSDTQYF. The variable domain in full, with the rest retrieved from reference TRBV11-1 and TRBJ2-3, is EAEVAQSPRYKITEKSQAVAFWCDPISGHATLYWYRQILGQGPELLVQFQDESVVDDSQLPKDRFSAERLKGVDSTLKIQPAELGDSAMYLCASSFDDRGRSDTQYFGPGTRLTVL.

The V and J genes are TRBV20-1 and TRBJ1-1; D ambiguous. This CDR3 comprises 14 residues. Germline V gives CDR1 DFQATT, CDR2 SNEGSKA (reference sequence). Trimming shortened V by 2 bases and J by 4 bases, and 14 bases separated the two germline ends. The CDR3 DNA is TGCAGTGCTAGAATGGCTAAATCGGGCACTGAAGCTTTCTTT. Residues: CSARMAKSGTEAFF.

The V and J genes are TRBV27 and TRBJ1-2; possible D gene TRBD1, 5 bases. Germline values: CDR1 MNHEY, CDR2 SMNVEV (reference sequence). The CDR3 length is 13 residues. V lost 6 bases, J lost 4 bases, and 12 bases lay in between. This chain's CDR3 is CASSERGGYGYTF. The CDR3 region has the DNA TGTGCCAGCAGCGAAAGGGGAGGCTATGGCTACACCTTC.

The chain joins TRBV28 to TRBJ1-1, with TRBD1 matching 8 bases. The CDR3 is made up of 15 amino acids. With V trimmed by 6 bases and J by 1 base, 7 bases remained unmatched. Germline CDR1 and CDR2: MDHEN and SYDVKM. DNA for the CDR3: TGTGCCAGCAGCCCCCTCGGGACAGGGAACACTGAAGCTTTCTTT. Its translation: CASSPLGTGNTEAFF.

This clonotype was counted at least ten times. J is TRBJ2-3 and V is TRBV11-1; either TRBD1 or TRBD2 may fit D (5 bases each). Trimming took 7 bases from V and 0 from J, leaving 8 bases between them. Germline loops: CDR1 SGHAT, CDR2 FQDESV (reference sequence). The CDR3 totals 13 residues. The DNA of the CDR3 is TGTGCCAGCACGGGACCTAGCACAGATACGCAGTATTTT. Translation gives CASTGPSTDTQYF.

V and J are TRBV7-2 and TRBJ1-5; 11 bases fit TRBD1. The CDR3 loop spans 15 amino acids. The junction had 2 bases not matched to a gene; V was cut back by 1 base and J by 6 bases. From germline, CDR1 is SGHTA and CDR2 FQGNSA. The CDR3 coding sequence is TGTGCCAGCAGCTTAGGGACAGGGGGCTTTCAGCCCCAGCATTTT. Its translation: CASSLGTGGFQPQHF. Using reference TRBV7-2 and TRBJ1-5 for the parts outside the CDR3, the full variable domain is GAGVSQSPSNKVTEKGKDVELRCDPISGHTALYWYRQSLGQGLEFLIYFQGNSAPDKSGLPSDRFSAERTGGSVSTLTIQRTQQEDSAVYLCASSLGTGGFQPQHFGDGTRLSIL.

This clonotype turned up a few times. The chain employs TRBV29-1 and TRBJ1-1, with TRBD1 as a possible D gene (5 bases). The V gene's germline CDR1 is SQVTM and CDR2 ANQGSEA. The CDR3 has 13 residues. With 4 bases removed from V and 0 bases from J, the gap between germline ends came to 9 bases. CDR3 nucleotides: TGCAGCGTTGCGAGACAGCTGAACACTGAAGCTTTCTTT. It specifies CSVARQLNTEAFF.

In the case of this clonotype: The junction departs from the called germline gene at one end, perhaps through a read error. This chain uses TRBV24-1 with TRBJ2-7; no firm D call. This CDR3 is built from 14 residues. CDR1 KGHDR and CDR2 SFDVKD come from the germline V gene. CDR3 nucleotides: TGTGCCAGCAGTTTGACGCGAGGAACCTACGAGCAGTACTTC. It specifies CASSLTRGTYEQYF.

The chain uses TRBV5-1 and TRBJ1-6; D unresolved. CDR1 and CDR2 (germline): SGHRS, YFSETQ. V was trimmed by 5 bases and J by 7 bases, leaving 16 bases between them. This CDR3 is built from 15 residues. The CDR3 protein is CASRSGTPANSPLHF. CDR3 bases: TGCGCCAGCAGGTCCGGAACTCCCGCGAATTCACCCCTCCACTTT. Drawing the rest from reference TRBV5-1 and TRBJ1-6, the complete variable domain is KAGVTQTPRYLIKTRGQQVTLSCSPISGHRSVSWYQQTPGQGLQFLFEYFSETQRNKGNFPGRFSGRQFSNSRSEMNVSTLELGDSALYLCASRSGTPANSPLHFGNGTRLTVT.

This clonotype was counted ten times or more. The chain combines TRBV20-1 with TRBJ2-7, with a tentative D call TRBD1 (6 bases). V lost 4 bases and J 2 bases, leaving 24 bases between the germline ends. This CDR3 comprises 17 residues. Germline V gene sequence: CDR1 DFQATT, CDR2 SNEGSKA (reference sequence). In DNA form, the CDR3 reads TGCAGTGCTAACCCTATTTTCTTACAGGGAGTTGCCTACGAGCAGTACTTC. As protein: CSANPIFLQGVAYEQYF.

This rearrangement joins TRBV20-1 to TRBJ2-3; no firm D call. The V end lost 3 bases, the J end lost 6 bases, and 16 bases lay between the germline ends. Looked up from germline, CDR1 is DFQATT and CDR2 is SNEGSKA (reference sequence). The CDR3 has 14 amino acids. CDR3 nucleotides: TGCAGTGCTAGGGTTTTTGGACGAACCGATACGCAGTATTTT. Translated: CSARVFGRTDTQYF.

V usage is TRBV19 and J usage is TRBJ1-2; D gene ambiguous. This CDR3 has 13 residues. Germline V gene data show CDR1 as LNHDA and CDR2 as SQIVND (reference sequence). V lost 4 bases and J 2 bases, leaving 8 bases between the germline ends. The CDR3 loop reads CASSTSMNYGYTF. CDR3 nucleotide sequence: TGTGCCAGTAGTACCTCCATGAACTATGGCTACACCTTC. Full variable domain (missing parts from reference TRBV19 and TRBJ1-2): DGGITQSPKYLFRKEGQNVTLSCEQNLNHDAMYWYRQDPGQGLRLIYYSQIVNDFQKGDIAEGYSVSREKKESFPLTVTSAQKNPTAFYLCASSTSMNYGYTFGSGTRLTVV.

The rearrangement links TRBV29-1 to TRBJ1-1; 8 positions match TRBD1. Germline trimming cut 7 bases from V and 3 bases from J; bases unmatched to any gene: 7. Per germline, CDR1 SQVTM and CDR2 ANQGSEA. This CDR3 has 13 amino acids. CDR3 sequence: CSARTGLHTEAFF. The CDR3 DNA is TGCAGCGCCAGGACAGGGCTGCACACTGAAGCTTTCTTT.

This chain joins TRBV2 and TRBJ2-3; unclear D gene. Germline V gene lookup returns CDR1 SNHLY and CDR2 FYNNEI. CDR3 length: 14 residues. The V end lost 6 bases, the J end lost 3 bases, and 13 bases lay between the germline ends. In nucleotides, the CDR3 is TGTGCCAGCAGCGCCGTGGGCACGACAGATACGCAGTATTTT. Residues: CASSAVGTTDTQYF.

For this clonotype: Sequence at one end of the junction differs from germline and may be a read error. The chain employs TRBV5-1 and TRBJ2-2, with 7 bases fitting TRBD2. CDR1 is SGHRS and CDR2 is YFSETQ in the germline V gene. This CDR3 contains 15 residues. The CDR3 DNA sequence: TGTGCCAGCAGTTCCGGGGGACTAAACACCGGGGAGCTGTTTTTT. Its translation is CASSSGGLNTGELFF.

This clonotype was detected ten times or more. The chain couples TRBV5-1 to TRBJ1-1; D is unclear. CDR3 length equals 11 residues. The V end was cut by 8 bases, the J end by 1 base, with 6 bases between. CDR1 is SGHRS and CDR2 is YFSETQ in the germline V gene. DNA of the CDR3: TGCGCCAGTGGCGAGAACACTGAAGCTTTCTTT. The encoded protein is CASGENTEAFF.

This chain links TRBV2 with TRBJ1-5; no firm D call. The CDR3 is 15 residues long. CDR1 SNHLY and CDR2 FYNNEI come from the germline V gene. V was cut by 3 bases and J by 3 bases, with 12 bases left in between. The CDR3 sequence: CASSELGQPNQPQHF. The DNA of the CDR3 is TGTGCCAGCAGTGAGCTTGGGCAGCCCAATCAGCCCCAGCATTTT.

This clonotype was seen a handful of times. One base away lies a much larger clone, so this may be a sequencing read error. This chain uses TRBV7-3 with TRBJ2-7; D gene unclear. Germline CDR1 is SGHTA and CDR2 is FQGTGA. This CDR3 is built from 13 residues. The CDR3, as DNA: TGTGCCGGCAGCTCGACCGGGTTGGGCGAGCAGTACTTC. This gives the protein CAGSSTGLGEQYF.

This clonotype was seen many times. This chain uses TRBV12-3 or TRBV12-4 with TRBJ2-7; D gene ambiguous. The CDR3 consists of 12 residues. The V and J ends lost 5 bases and 7 bases respectively, with 12 bases between them. CDR3 DNA sequence: TGTGCCAGCAGTACTCCCGGGCGGGAGCAGTACTTC. Translating gives CASSTPGREQYF.

The chain is built from TRBV2 and TRBJ1-5; possibly TRBD1 for D (5 bases). Germline V lookup: CDR1 SNHLY, CDR2 FYNNEI. The CDR3 is 15 residues long. The V and J ends lost 4 bases and 0 bases respectively, with 10 bases between them. The CDR3 reads CASSAATVSNQPQHF. CDR3 DNA sequence: TGTGCCAGCAGTGCCGCGACAGTTAGCAATCAGCCCCAGCATTTT.

The CDR3: CASSLGTGLGEAFF. The DNA of the CDR3 is TGTGCCAGTAGTCTTGGGACAGGGCTGGGTGAAGCTTTCTTT. The rearrangement uses TRBV19 and TRBJ1-1; 9 positions match TRBD1. The V and J ends lost 5 bases and 7 bases, in that order; junction bases with no gene match: 8. CDR1 and CDR2 from the germline V gene are LNHDA and SQIVND (reference sequence). CDR3 length: 14 residues.

The count of this clonotype is one. The chain couples TRBV2 to TRBJ1-2, with 10 positions matching TRBD1. CDR3 length: 13 residues. Germline CDR1 and CDR2: SNHLY and FYNNEI. V shed 7 bases and J 6 bases; nucleotides not matched to a gene: 5. The CDR3 DNA reads TGTGCCAGCACCCAGACAGGGGGCGATGGCTACACCTTC. Its translation is CASTQTGGDGYTF. Full variable domain (remainder filled in from reference TRBV2 and TRBJ1-2): EPEVTQTPSHQVTQMGQEVILRCVPISNHLYFYWYRQILGQKVEFLVSFYNNEISEKSEIFDDQFSVERPDGSNFTLKIRSTKLEDSAMYFCASTQTGGDGYTFGSGTRLTVV.

On this clonotype: One junction end does not reproduce the germline sequence, and a read error may be involved. V and J are TRBV7-7 and TRBJ2-5; D unresolved. Per the germline V gene, CDR1 is SSHAT and CDR2 is FNYEAQ (reference sequence). The CDR3 is 13 residues long. The CDR3 DNA sequence: TGTACCAGCAGCTTAGGTCAGACAGAGACCCAGTACTTC. Translated: CTSSLGQTETQYF.

The chain has TRBV2 and TRBJ2-2, with 7 positions matching TRBD2. This CDR3 has 14 residues. V shed 4 bases, J shed 6 bases, and the junction held 5 bases outside the gene matches. Germline CDR1 is SNHLY and CDR2 is FYNNEI. CDR3 nucleotides: TGTGCCAGCAGTGGGGGGGGAGTTCCCGGGGAGCTGTTTTTT. It specifies CASSGGGVPGELFF. The entire variable domain, with the rest obtained from reference TRBV2 and TRBJ2-2, is as follows: EPEVTQTPSHQVTQMGQEVILRCVPISNHLYFYWYRQILGQKVEFLVSFYNNEISEKSEIFDDQFSVERPDGSNFTLKIRSTKLEDSAMYFCASSGGGVPGELFFGEGSRLTVL.

This clonotype was detected a few times. The chain employs TRBV2 and TRBJ1-5; D is unresolved. This CDR3 is 13 amino acids long. The V end was cut by 2 bases, the J end by 4 bases, with 6 bases between. Germline values: CDR1 SNHLY, CDR2 FYNNEI. The CDR3 is CASSEMGNQPQHF. In nucleotides, the CDR3 is TGTGCCAGCAGTGAAATGGGGAATCAGCCCCAGCATTTT.

This clonotype was seen many times. V gene TRBV2 combines with J gene TRBJ2-5, with 10 positions matching TRBD2. CDR1 and CDR2 (germline): SNHLY, FYNNEI. Trimming removed 0 bases from V and 3 bases from J; junction bases left unmatched: 10. CDR3 size: 18 residues. The chain's CDR3 is CASSEAGRQLAGEETQYF. The CDR3, as DNA: TGTGCCAGCAGTGAAGCCGGCCGCCAGCTAGCGGGGGAAGAGACCCAGTACTTC.

The chain is built from TRBV19 and TRBJ1-3; D might be TRBD1 (5 bases). The ends were cut back, 8 bases at V and 4 bases at J, with 15 bases in the middle. This CDR3 contains 14 residues. CDR1 is LNHDA, CDR2 SQIVND, per germline (reference sequence). The CDR3 nucleotides read TGTGCCAGTTGGGACGGTGGAAAAGGAAACACCATATATTTT. Amino acid sequence: CASWDGGKGNTIYF.

This clonotype has only a few counts. V is TRBV29-1 and J is TRBJ1-2, with 9 positions matching TRBD1. Germline trimming cut 5 bases from V and 5 bases from J; bases unmatched to any gene: 3. The CDR3 spans 12 residues. CDR1 SQVTM and CDR2 ANQGSEA come from the germline V gene. DNA of the CDR3: TGCAGCGTTCGGGGACAGGGTTATGGCTACACCTTC. It specifies CSVRGQGYGYTF.

This clonotype was seen at least ten times. The chain has TRBV4-2 and TRBJ1-6, with D possibly TRBD1 on 5 matching bases. Germline-derived CDR1 and CDR2 are LGHNA and YNFKEQ. This CDR3 comprises 16 residues. Trimming pared 2 bases from V and 8 bases from J, leaving 16 bases between. CDR3 DNA: TGTGCCAGCAGCCAACCCACCGGGGGAATCGATTCACCCCTCCACTTT. Translation gives CASSQPTGGIDSPLHF.

This clonotype appeared a single time. V usage is TRBV19 and J usage is TRBJ2-2; the D is unclear. Germline V CDR1 and CDR2: LNHDA, SQIVND (reference sequence). This CDR3 contains 13 residues. V lost 2 bases and J lost 8, with 9 bases in between. The CDR3 here is CASSIRGIGELFF. The CDR3 DNA reads TGTGCCAGTAGTATACGTGGTATTGGGGAGCTGTTTTTT.

CDR3 sequence: CSVEPSGGFEQYF. In DNA form, the CDR3 reads TGCAGCGTTGAACCGAGCGGGGGGTTTGAGCAGTACTTC. The chain is built from TRBV29-1 and TRBJ2-1; 9 bases are a match to TRBD2. The J call is doubtful: the DNA matches TRBJ2-7 better. The CDR3 loop spans 13 amino acids. CDR1 SQVTM and CDR2 ANQGSEA come from the germline V gene.